This T cell receptor beta chain emerged from a study of T cell repertoires in cytomegalovirus infection. Study in general: Public TCR beta signatures were indicative of both CMV infection and a matching HLA type.

A remark on this clonotype: Its cognate antigen is unknown.

TCRdb recomputed calls from the reads with MiXCR, one row per CDR3 protein. This sample has hundreds of thousands of distinct CDR3 sequences, with roughly 43% found just once. The CDR3 is 14 amino acids. Trimming took off 0 bases at V and 7 bases at J, with 12 bases between the two ends. Germline-derived CDR1 and CDR2 are MDHEN and SYDVKM. Study-level findings and limits: HLA-C-restricted CMV-specific TCR beta clonotypes were dominant in the ex vivo response.

Source: cultured PBMCs, taken from culture after CMV antigen stimulation. The chain has TRBV28 and TRBJ1-2; D remains ambiguous. The TCR was taken from a human donor in good health (CMV status not recorded). Some clones in this sample may be carry-over from other donors' samples. The CDR3 DNA reads as TGTGCCAGCAGTTTATGGACCCCCGAGGGTGGCTACACCTTC. Translation: CASSLWTPEGGYTF.